Reported below is one T cell receptor beta chain. No antigen is known for it. Base quality data are lacking; no much larger clone is found one base away. The data originate from a study of blood T cell repertoires in COVID-19 (TCRdb year 2020). With regard to the full study: Samples covering the acute and convalescent phases of COVID-19 were provided by collaborators in the United States, Italy and Spain. The material from the prospective study consisted of cDNA or gDNA derived from T cells, B-cell-depleted T cells, or PBMCs. Sample metadata almost always included a de-identified subject ID, COVID-19 status, age in years and sex. Where HLA class I and class II types were available, the types were taken from metadata supplied by the sample provider, not from assay-based typing. Samples were obtained from the ongoing ImmuneRACE study (first 160 participants) and from 1,000 to 1,500 subjects provided by 6 global collaborators. The repertoires were released in a freely available public database meant as a resource for research on the immune response to SARS-CoV-2. The dataset comprised deeply sampled blood TCRbeta repertoires from subjects exposed to, actively infected with, or recovered from COVID-19.

Each collaborating institution followed its own protocols to collect whole blood in K2EDTA tubes. For TCRbeta analysis, collaborators shipped samples in one of three forms: frozen whole blood, isolated PBMCs, or DNA extracted from either of those sample types. TCRbeta CDR3 regions were amplified from genomic DNA by means of the immunoSEQ Assay, a bias-controlled multiplex PCR. As for how the authors treated the data: Nucleated cell counts per sample were estimated from amplification of reference gene primers within the assay. Sequence reads were collapsed and filtered to measure the absolute abundance of every unique TCRbeta CDR3 rearrangement. Productive Simpson clonality was computed per sample as the square root of Simpson's diversity index over productive rearrangements. What TCRdb holds here is the immuneACCESS table cut down to in-frame rearrangements. Part of the clones is not present; checked against another copy, under half of the missing clones reflect an unresolved V gene, and the others are unexplained. V and J calls and clone size are copied from that table; D and trimming were computed from the DNA. For this sample there are approximately 32,000 clones; almost 90% appear just once. In total, the top ten clones hold around 5.2% of the sample.

Results the study describes overall, beyond this receptor: How much clinical and demographic metadata was included differed by source and by participant, and the metadata was provided uncurated.

CDR1 SGHTA and CDR2 FQGNSA are derived from the germline V gene. Trimming costs V 4 bases and J 6 bases, and their ends lie 12 bases apart. From the cysteine through the phenylalanine, the CDR3 covers 14 amino acids. The kept DNA is CDR3 alone, 42 bases in frame from the first base. The receptor's source is a woman in her seventies with active COVID-19. This sequence uses TRBV7-2 and TRBJ2-2; the D gene is perhaps TRBD2, from 6 matching bases. Specimen: peripheral blood. The CDR3 region reads CASSYGWGAGELFF. The DNA is as follows: TGTGCCAGCAGCTACGGGTGGGGGGCCGGGGAGCTGTTTTTT.